This passage covers 9 T cell receptor beta chains from one sample sequenced in a study of blood T cell repertoires in COVID-19. Only in-frame clones appear in the TCRdb table, and some are missing; sequencing was by immunoSEQ multiplex PCR. This table holds fewer than 130,000 clones, approximately 70% found once. Specimen: peripheral blood. Receptors originate from an older woman with acute or convalescent COVID-19.

The chain recombines TRBV7-2 with TRBJ2-7; possibly TRBD2 for D (6 bases). V gave up 3 bases and J gave up 3 bases, with 21 bases separating them. Per germline, CDR1 SGHTA and CDR2 FQGNSA. The CDR3 covers 17 residues. Here the CDR3 reads CASSFHAFGGPLYEQYF. CDR3 bases: TGTGCCAGCAGCTTCCACGCCTTCGGGGGACCCCTCTACGAGCAGTACTTC.

DNA of the CDR3: TGTGCCAGCAGCAAGGACAGGGGGCGAGGTTGGTTATCGGGGACTGAAGCTTTCTTT. Translated, it gives CASSKDRGRGWLSGTEAFF. The chain joins TRBV5-5 to TRBJ1-1, with 11 bases that match TRBD1. The CDR3 runs to 19 residues. The V segment lost 4 bases and the J segment 5 bases; nucleotides outside the gene matches: 19. In germline, CDR1 is SGHKS, CDR2 YYEKEE (reference sequence).

The gene calls are TRBV19 and TRBJ2-7; unclear D gene. The CDR3 length is 14 residues. Deletions cut 5 bases from V and 1 base from J, with 12 bases between. Per germline, CDR1 LNHDA and CDR2 SQIVND (reference sequence). DNA of the CDR3: TGTGCCAGTAGTCCTAACTTGATTTCCTACGAGCAGTACTTC. The encoded protein is CASSPNLISYEQYF.

The chain joins TRBV7-2 to TRBJ2-7; the match to TRBD2 covers 8 bases. CDR3 length equals 16 residues. Losses at the gene ends were 0 bases for V and 3 bases for J; bases not matched to a gene: 7. CDR1 SGHTA and CDR2 FQGNSA come from the germline V gene. The CDR3 reads CASSLASSGVYYEQYF. DNA of the CDR3: TGTGCCAGCAGCTTAGCCAGTAGCGGGGTGTACTACGAGCAGTACTTC.

The chain uses TRBV7-6 and TRBJ1-1, with D tentatively TRBD1 (6 bases). Germline V CDR1 and CDR2: SGHVS, FNYEAQ. This CDR3 spans 14 amino acids. V was cut by 1 base and J by 6 bases, with 12 bases left in between. CDR3 region: CASSLDPGHAEAFF. CDR3 in DNA: TGTGCCAGCAGCTTAGATCCGGGACACGCTGAAGCTTTCTTT.

This clone was seen a handful of times. This sequence joins TRBV7-8 and TRBJ1-4; TRBD1 is a possible D gene (5 bases). Trimming took 4 bases from V and 4 from J, leaving 19 bases between them. The CDR3 covers 17 residues. Germline-derived CDR1 and CDR2 are SGHVS and FQNEAQ. The CDR3 sequence: CASSSTQITGSNEKLFF. CDR3 in DNA: TGTGCCAGCAGCTCCACACAAATTACAGGAAGTAATGAAAAACTGTTTTTT.

This chain connects TRBV5-1 to TRBJ2-1, with 15 bases fitting TRBD2. Germline trimming cut 3 bases from V and 8 bases from J; bases unmatched to any gene: 9. CDR1 is SGHRS and CDR2 is YFSETQ in the germline V gene. This CDR3 is 17 amino acids long. The DNA of the CDR3 is TGCGCCAGCAGCTCCGGACTAGCGGGGGGGCTTTCCCATGAGCAGTTCTTC. The encoded protein is CASSSGLAGGLSHEQFF.

The genes are TRBV4-1 and TRBJ2-7, with D maybe TRBD1 (8 bases). Per the germline V gene, CDR1 is MGHRA and CDR2 is YSYEKL. The CDR3 sequence is 15 residues long. Trimming pared 2 bases from V and 1 base from J, leaving 12 bases between. The CDR3 is CASSQNRGGSYEQYF. The CDR3 DNA reads as TGCGCCAGCAGCCAAAACAGGGGGGGGTCCTACGAGCAGTACTTC.

The CDR3 sequence: CASSRAGNTEAFF. The CDR3 DNA sequence: TGCGCCAGCAGCAGAGCTGGGAACACTGAAGCTTTCTTT. The V and J genes are TRBV5-1 and TRBJ1-1; D unresolved. Germline V CDR1 and CDR2: SGHRS, YFSETQ. The CDR3 contains 13 residues. With 4 bases removed from V and 1 base from J, the gap between germline ends came to 8 bases.